This T cell receptor (beta chain) was recorded in a study of shared clonotypes between healthy human individuals. Profiled with immunoSEQ multiplex PCR; TCRdb holds only in-frame clones, not every one. This table holds over a million clones, 75% to 80% found once. Notes on this clone: Its antigen is as yet unknown.

The CDR3 length is 13 residues. Trimming removed 1 base from V and 5 bases from J, with 8 bases in between. CDR1 LGHNT and CDR2 FRNRAP come from the germline V gene. Study-level points and caveats: Between a few donors, naive CD4 clonotypes were shared at a level of around 5.1%. The sole specimen, blood, was sampled, and tissue repertoires likely differ.

The specimen sequenced was memory CD4+ T cells from PBMCs. Indicated subset: CD45RA-negative fraction. The sequence came from a man aged 18 to 35 in good health. Some clones in this sample may be carry-over from other donors' samples. The J gene is TRBJ1-1, the V gene TRBV12-5; D remains unclear. The CDR3 is CASGLDLTTEAFF. CDR3 nucleotide sequence: TGTGCTAGTGGTTTGGACCTGACAACTGAAGCTTTCTTT.